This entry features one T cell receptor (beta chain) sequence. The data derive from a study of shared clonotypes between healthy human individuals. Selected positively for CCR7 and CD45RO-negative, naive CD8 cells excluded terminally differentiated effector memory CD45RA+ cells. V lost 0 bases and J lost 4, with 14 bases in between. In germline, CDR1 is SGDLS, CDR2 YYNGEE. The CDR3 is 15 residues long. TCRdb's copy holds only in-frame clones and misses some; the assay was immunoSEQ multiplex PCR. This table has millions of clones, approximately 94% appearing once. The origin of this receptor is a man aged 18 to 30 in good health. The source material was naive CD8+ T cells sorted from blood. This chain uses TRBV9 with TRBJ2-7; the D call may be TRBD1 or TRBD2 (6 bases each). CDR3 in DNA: TGTGCCAGCAGCGTAGGTCTAGGGGGGACTTACGAGCAGTACTTC. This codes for CASSVGLGGTYEQYF.